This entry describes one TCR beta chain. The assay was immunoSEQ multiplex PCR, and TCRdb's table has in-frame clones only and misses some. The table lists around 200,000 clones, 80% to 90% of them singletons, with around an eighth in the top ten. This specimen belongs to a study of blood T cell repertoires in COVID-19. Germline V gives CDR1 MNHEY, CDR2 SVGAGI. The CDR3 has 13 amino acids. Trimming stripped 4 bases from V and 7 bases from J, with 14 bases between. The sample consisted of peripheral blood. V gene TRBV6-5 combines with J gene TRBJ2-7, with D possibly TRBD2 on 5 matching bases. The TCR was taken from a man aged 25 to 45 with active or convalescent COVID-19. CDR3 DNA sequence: TGTGCCAGCAGTTTACGCCCGGGCGGGGAGCAGTACTTC. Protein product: CASSLRPGGEQYF.